The 24 T cell receptor beta chains reported below all come from one sample, sequenced in a study of T cells after yellow fever vaccination. Using its own MiXCR run on the 5' RACE reads, TCRdb lists one record per CDR3 protein. The repertoire holds around 600,000 distinct CDR3 sequences, with 9% to 15% as singletons. Sequences were derived from PBMCs, sampled on the day of the yellow fever booster vaccination. These receptors were collected from a man aged 25-45 years who received the YFV17D yellow fever vaccine.

This sequence joins TRBV7-9 and TRBJ2-5, with D maybe TRBD1 (5 bases). Germline CDR1 reads SEHNR; CDR2 reads FQNEAQ (reference sequence). V was clipped by 2 bases and J by 2 bases, with 9 bases between them. The CDR3 length is 14 residues. The CDR3 is CASSLSREQETQYF. The CDR3 nucleotides read TGTGCCAGCAGCTTAAGCAGGGAACAAGAGACCCAGTACTTC.

This clonotype was detected a few times. This chain joins TRBV3-1 and TRBJ2-1, with 13 bases lining up with TRBD2. After removal of 0 bases from V and 8 bases from J, the junction contained 4 bases not matched to a gene. The CDR3 consists of 16 residues. Looked up from germline, CDR1 is LGHDT and CDR2 is YNNKEL (reference sequence). CDR3 residues: CASSQDGTSGTDEQFF. In DNA form, the CDR3 reads TGTGCCAGCAGCCAAGATGGGACTAGCGGGACGGATGAGCAGTTCTTC.

J is TRBJ2-1 and V is TRBV30; 11 bases align to TRBD2. V was clipped by 4 bases and J by 3 bases; unmatched bases: 8. The CDR3 is made up of 16 amino acids. Germline V lookup: CDR1 GTSNPN, CDR2 SVGIG (reference sequence). DNA for the CDR3: TGTGCCTGGACCACTAGCGGGAGAGCCCTCTACAATGAGCAGTTCTTC. Translated, it gives CAWTTSGRALYNEQFF.

On this clonotype: The junction departs from the called germline gene at one end, perhaps through a read error. DNA of the CDR3: TGTGCTAGCAGCTCCACTCATCCGGGAGAGTATGGGACCCAGTACTTC. Translation gives CASSSTHPGEYGTQYF. The chain employs TRBV7-7 and TRBJ2-5; a possible D gene is TRBD2 (6 bases). The CDR3 sequence is 16 residues long. Germline V gene lookup returns CDR1 SSHAT and CDR2 FNYEAQ (reference sequence).

The chain links TRBV6-6 to TRBJ1-2; D not certain. The CDR3 loop spans 13 amino acids. The V end was cut by 6 bases, the J end by 8 bases, with 16 bases between. Germline CDR1 is MNHNY and CDR2 is SVGAGI (reference sequence). CDR3 protein: CASSQSGVRGYTF. The CDR3 DNA follows: TGTGCCAGCAGCCAGAGTGGGGTACGGGGCTACACCTTC.

The CDR3 spells CASSLVSRDTQYF. Written as DNA, the CDR3 is TGTGCCAGCAGTTTGGTCTCACGAGATACGCAGTATTTT. V is TRBV12-3 or TRBV12-4 and J is TRBJ2-3; D is unclear. Trimming removed 3 bases at V and 5 bases at J, with 9 bases between. The CDR3 is 13 amino acids.

V and J are TRBV12-3 or TRBV12-4 and TRBJ1-3; TRBD1 is a possible D gene (6 bases). The CDR3 totals 15 residues. V was clipped by 3 bases and J by 4 bases, with 13 bases between them. The DNA for the CDR3 is TGTGCCAGCAGTTTCCTGGGGGCCAGGGGAAACACCATATATTTT. This sequence encodes CASSFLGARGNTIYF.

The chain is built from TRBV7-2 and TRBJ2-5; 8 bases line up with TRBD2. The V gene end was trimmed by 6 bases and the J gene end by 5 bases; junction bases not matched to a gene: 8. The CDR3 is 14 amino acids. CDR1 and CDR2 (germline): SGHTA, FQGNSA. CDR3 amino acids: CASRNPAGEETQYF. CDR3 nucleotide sequence: TGTGCCAGCAGAAACCCAGCGGGAGAGGAGACCCAGTACTTC.

J is TRBJ2-1 and V is TRBV20-1; D is unresolved. Trimming took off 0 bases at V and 2 bases at J, with 17 bases between the two ends. The CDR3 is 17 amino acids. Germline V CDR1 and CDR2: DFQATT, SNEGSKA (reference sequence). CDR3 in DNA: TGCAGTGCTAGAGATCAGCTCTCGGCGACACCCTACAATGAGCAGTTCTTC. Its protein product is CSARDQLSATPYNEQFF.

This chain joins TRBV30 and TRBJ2-2; D is perhaps TRBD2 (5 bases). V lost 4 bases and J lost 6, with 12 bases in between. Germline CDR1 is GTSNPN and CDR2 is SVGIG (reference sequence). CDR3 length: 13 amino acids. The CDR3 DNA is TGTGCCTGGACCCCAGGAGGAGCCGGGGAGCTGTTTTTT. Amino acid sequence: CAWTPGGAGELFF. Full variable domain (missing parts from reference TRBV30 and TRBJ2-2): SQTIHQWPATLVQPVGSPLSLECTVEGTSNPNLYWYRQAAGRGLQLLFYSVGIGQISSEVPQNLSASRPQDRQFILSSKKLLLSDSGFYLCAWTPGGAGELFFGEGSRLTVL.

In its sample, this clonotype was seen many times. The genes are TRBV29-1 and TRBJ1-1; D is unclear. Germline assignment: CDR1 SQVTM and CDR2 ANQGSEA. The V and J ends lost 7 bases and 7 bases respectively, with 10 bases between them. The CDR3 totals 10 residues. The CDR3 bases are TGCAGCGCCCGGAGGAATGAAGCTTTCTTT. Translation: CSARRNEAFF. Combining the CDR3 with reference TRBV29-1 and TRBJ1-1 gives the whole variable domain SAVISQKPSRDICQRGTSLTIQCQVDSQVTMMFWYRQQPGQSLTLIATANQGSEATYESGFVIDKFPISRPNLTFSTLTVSNMSPEDSSIYLCSARRNEAFFGQGTRLTVV.

The chain has TRBV7-8 and TRBJ2-5; 12 bases match TRBD2. V shed 5 bases, J shed 5 bases, and the junction held 9 bases outside the gene matches. CDR1 and CDR2 from the germline V gene are SGHVS and FQNEAQ. There are 16 residues in the CDR3. The CDR3 sequence: CASSPTKTSGRETQYF. The CDR3 DNA reads as TGTGCCAGCAGCCCCACCAAAACTAGCGGGAGGGAGACCCAGTACTTC.

This clonotype was seen more than once but under ten times. The V call is TRBV5-1, the J call TRBJ2-2; possibly TRBD1 or TRBD2 for D (6 bases each). Germline lookup yields CDR1 SGHRS and CDR2 YFSETQ. V was clipped by 1 base and J by 5 bases, with 12 bases between them. The CDR3 has 15 residues. Here the CDR3 reads CASSLTQGRTGELFF. CDR3 coding DNA: TGCGCCAGCAGCTTGACCCAGGGGAGGACCGGGGAGCTGTTTTTT.

The rearrangement links TRBV5-5 to TRBJ2-7; D possibly corresponds to TRBD2 (5 bases). The CDR3 runs 15 residues. Trimming took off 4 bases at V and 4 bases at J, with 18 bases between the two ends. Germline V gene lookup returns CDR1 SGHKS and CDR2 YYEKEE (reference sequence). CDR3 DNA: TGTGCCAGCAGCCGCAACGGGGTTATGGCGTACGAGCAGTACTTC. It yields the protein CASSRNGVMAYEQYF. Filled out from reference TRBV5-5 and TRBJ2-7, the complete variable domain reads DAGVTQSPTHLIKTRGQQVTLRCSPISGHKSVSWYQQVLGQGPQFIFQYYEKEERGRGNFPDRFSARQFPNYSSELNVNALLLGDSALYLCASSRNGVMAYEQYFGPGTRLTVT.

This rearrangement joins TRBV18 to TRBJ1-6, with 8 bases matching TRBD1. V lost 10 bases and J lost 10; bases outside the gene matches: 15. CDR1 and CDR2 (germline): KGHSH, LQKENI. CDR3 size: 15 residues. The CDR3 reads CATHPGGQGKSPLHF. CDR3 DNA: TGTGCCACCCACCCTGGCGGACAGGGAAAATCACCCCTCCACTTT.

As to this clonotype: One end of the junction varies from germline; a read error may be responsible. The V and J genes are TRBV10-1 and TRBJ2-2, with 8 bases aligning to TRBD1. The CDR3 is 15 residues long. CDR1 is WNHNN, CDR2 SYGVQD, per germline (reference sequence). The CDR3 is CARSGGQAYTGELFF. For the CDR3, the DNA is TGCGCCCGCAGTGGGGGACAGGCCTACACCGGGGAGCTGTTTTTT.

This clonotype has just a few counts. For the CDR3, the DNA is TGTGCCAGCAGCGCCGCCAGGGTCGGAGGTGAGACCCAGTACTTC. Amino acid sequence: CASSAARVGGETQYF. V is TRBV28 and J is TRBJ2-5, with D possibly called TRBD1 or TRBD2 (5 bases each). V lost 6 bases, J lost 5 bases, and 19 bases lay in between. Germline CDR1 is MDHEN and CDR2 is SYDVKM. This CDR3 spans 15 amino acids.

This clonotype came up a few times. The gene calls are TRBV20-1 and TRBJ2-2, with D perhaps TRBD1 (5 bases). The V and J ends lost 0 bases and 3 bases respectively, with 14 bases between them. This CDR3 comprises 16 residues. In germline, CDR1 is DFQATT, CDR2 SNEGSKA (reference sequence). The CDR3 DNA follows: TGCAGTGCTAGAGATTGGGGCTATGGGGACACCGGGGAGCTGTTTTTT. As protein: CSARDWGYGDTGELFF.

V and J are TRBV5-4 and TRBJ2-7; D is possibly TRBD1 or TRBD2 (5 bases each). The V and J ends lost 4 bases and 6 bases respectively, with 23 bases between them. This CDR3 has 16 residues. Germline lookup yields CDR1 SGHNT and CDR2 YYREEE (reference sequence). The CDR3 DNA is TGTGCCAGCAGCCCGCCAGGGACGTCGACTACTAGCGAGCAGTACTTC. Translation gives CASSPPGTSTTSEQYF.

In nucleotides, the CDR3 is TGTGCCAGCAGGACAGGGGGAGAGACCCAGTACTTC. Protein sequence: CASRTGGETQYF. This rearrangement joins TRBV28 to TRBJ2-5; TRBD1 agrees at 9 bases. V dropped 6 bases and J dropped 4; count of bases not matched to a gene: 0. The CDR3 has 12 residues. Looked up from germline, CDR1 is MDHEN and CDR2 is SYDVKM.

The chain joins TRBV4-3 to TRBJ2-4, with D perhaps matching TRBD2 (6 bases). This CDR3 contains 16 residues. Germline assignment: CDR1 LGHNA and CDR2 YSLEER. V was pared by 4 bases and J by 6 bases, with 19 bases between. The CDR3 sequence: CASSPLATSGINIQYF. The CDR3 coding sequence is TGCGCCAGCAGCCCTCTAGCGACTTCGGGCATAAACATTCAGTACTTC.

Note on this clonotype: An end of the junction does not agree with germline; a read error may underlie this. The chain employs TRBV20-1 and TRBJ1-3; the D is unclear. CDR1 and CDR2 from the germline V gene are DFQATT and SNEGSKA (reference sequence). The CDR3 is made up of 14 amino acids. CDR3 amino acids: CSARDFISGNAIYF. The CDR3 DNA sequence: TGCAGTGCTAGAGATTTCATCTCTGGAAACGCCATATATTTT.

The V call is TRBV7-8, the J call TRBJ2-2; possibly TRBD1 for D (6 bases). Germline CDR1 reads SGHVS; CDR2 reads FQNEAQ. The CDR3 spans 14 residues. The V gene lost 6 bases and the J gene lost 8 bases, with 16 bases spanning the gap. The CDR3 bases are TGTGCCAGCAGGGGACACAACGGAAGGGGGGAGCTGTTTTTT. Translation: CASRGHNGRGELFF.

This clonotype has at least ten counts. The CDR3 region is CSARDTRAGSNTGELFF. The CDR3, as DNA: TGCAGTGCTAGAGATACCCGCGCGGGGAGTAACACCGGGGAGCTGTTTTTT. The rearrangement links TRBV20-1 to TRBJ2-2; possible D gene TRBD2, 6 bases. The germline CDR1 and CDR2 sequences are DFQATT and SNEGSKA (reference sequence). This CDR3 is built from 17 residues. Between the trimmed V and J ends, which lost 0 bases and 2 bases, there was a span of 16 bases.